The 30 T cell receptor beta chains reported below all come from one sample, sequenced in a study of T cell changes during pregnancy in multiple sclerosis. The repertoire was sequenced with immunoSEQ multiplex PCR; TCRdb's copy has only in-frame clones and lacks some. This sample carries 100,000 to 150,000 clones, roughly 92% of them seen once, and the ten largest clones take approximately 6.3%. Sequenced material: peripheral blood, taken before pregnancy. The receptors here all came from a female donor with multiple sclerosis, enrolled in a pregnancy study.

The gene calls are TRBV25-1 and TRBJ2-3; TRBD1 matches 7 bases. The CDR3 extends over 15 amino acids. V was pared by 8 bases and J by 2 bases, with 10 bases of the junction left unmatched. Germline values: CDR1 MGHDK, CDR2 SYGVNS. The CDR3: CASLEDRRNTDTQYF. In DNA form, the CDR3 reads TGTGCCAGCCTTGAGGACAGGCGGAACACAGATACGCAGTATTTT.

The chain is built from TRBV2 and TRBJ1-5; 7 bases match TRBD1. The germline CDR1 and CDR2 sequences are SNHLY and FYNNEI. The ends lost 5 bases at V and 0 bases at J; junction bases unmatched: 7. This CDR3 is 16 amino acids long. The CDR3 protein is CASSWTGPYSNQPQHF. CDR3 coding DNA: TGTGCCAGCAGTTGGACAGGACCCTATAGCAATCAGCCCCAGCATTTT.

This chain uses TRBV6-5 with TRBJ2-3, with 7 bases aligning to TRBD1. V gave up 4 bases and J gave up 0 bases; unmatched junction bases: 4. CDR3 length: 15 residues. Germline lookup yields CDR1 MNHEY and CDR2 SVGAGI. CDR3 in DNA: TGTGCCAGCAGTTCGCGACAGGGCAGCACAGATACGCAGTATTTT. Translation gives CASSSRQGSTDTQYF.

The CDR3 coding sequence is TGTGCCAGCAGCTTGACAGGGGCTTCACCCCTCCACTTT. This gives the protein CASSLTGASPLHF. This rearrangement joins TRBV5-8 to TRBJ1-6, with 7 bases identical to TRBD1. J gave up 9 bases and V 1 base, and 1 base lay outside the gene matches. From germline, CDR1 is SGHTS and CDR2 YDEGEE. The CDR3 extends over 13 amino acids.

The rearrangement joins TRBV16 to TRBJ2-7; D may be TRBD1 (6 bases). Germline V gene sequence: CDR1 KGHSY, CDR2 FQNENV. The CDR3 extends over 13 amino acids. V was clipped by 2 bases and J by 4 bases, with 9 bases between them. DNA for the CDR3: TGTGCCAGCAGCCAAGCAGGGGTTTACGAGCAGTACTTC. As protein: CASSQAGVYEQYF.

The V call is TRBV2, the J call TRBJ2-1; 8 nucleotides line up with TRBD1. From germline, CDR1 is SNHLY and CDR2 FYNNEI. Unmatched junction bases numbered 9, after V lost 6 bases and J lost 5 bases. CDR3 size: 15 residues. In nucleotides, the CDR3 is TGTGCCAGCAGGGTGGACAGGGTGCGGCACAATGAGCAGTTCTTC. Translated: CASRVDRVRHNEQFF. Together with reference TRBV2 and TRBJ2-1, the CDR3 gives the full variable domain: EPEVTQTPSHQVTQMGQEVILRCVPISNHLYFYWYRQILGQKVEFLVSFYNNEISEKSEIFDDQFSVERPDGSNFTLKIRSTKLEDSAMYFCASRVDRVRHNEQFFGPGTRLTVL.

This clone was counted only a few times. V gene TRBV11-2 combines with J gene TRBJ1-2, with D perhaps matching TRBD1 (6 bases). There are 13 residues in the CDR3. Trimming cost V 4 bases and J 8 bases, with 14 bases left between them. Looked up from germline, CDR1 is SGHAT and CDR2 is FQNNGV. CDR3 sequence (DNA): TGTGCCAGCAGCTCTACAGGGACGGGCGGCTACACCTTC. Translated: CASSSTGTGGYTF.

CDR3 nucleotide sequence: TGTGCCAGCAGCTTAGGGCCCTCCTACGAGCAGTACTTC. Translation gives CASSLGPSYEQYF. The chain employs TRBV7-3 and TRBJ2-7; D is unresolved. CDR3 length: 13 amino acids. Trimming left V 2 bases short and J 0 bases short, with 5 bases between. Germline-derived CDR1 and CDR2 are SGHTA and FQGTGA.

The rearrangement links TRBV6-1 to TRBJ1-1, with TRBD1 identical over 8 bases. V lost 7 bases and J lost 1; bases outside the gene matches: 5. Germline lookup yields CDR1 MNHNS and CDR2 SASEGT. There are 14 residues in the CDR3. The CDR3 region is CASMGDRRNTEAFF. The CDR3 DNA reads TGTGCCAGCATGGGGGACAGGAGGAACACTGAAGCTTTCTTT.

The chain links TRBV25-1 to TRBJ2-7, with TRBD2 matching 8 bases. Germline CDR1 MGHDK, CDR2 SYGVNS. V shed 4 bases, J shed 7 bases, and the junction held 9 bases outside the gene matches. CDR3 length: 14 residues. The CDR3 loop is CASSVGSGTFEQYF. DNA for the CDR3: TGTGCCAGCAGTGTGGGTAGCGGGACATTTGAGCAGTACTTC.

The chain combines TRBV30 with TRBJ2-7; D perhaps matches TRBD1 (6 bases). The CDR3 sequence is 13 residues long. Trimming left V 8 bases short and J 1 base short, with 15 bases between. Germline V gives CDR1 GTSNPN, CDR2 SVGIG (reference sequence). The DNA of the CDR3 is TGTGCCAGCAGCCCGGACAGTTCCTACGAGCAGTACTTC. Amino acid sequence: CASSPDSSYEQYF. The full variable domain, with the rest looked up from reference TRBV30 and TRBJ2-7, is SQTIHQWPATLVQPVGSPLSLECTVEGTSNPNLYWYRQAAGRGLQLLFYSVGIGQISSEVPQNLSASRPQDRQFILSSKKLLLSDSGFYLCASSPDSSYEQYFGPGTRLTVT.

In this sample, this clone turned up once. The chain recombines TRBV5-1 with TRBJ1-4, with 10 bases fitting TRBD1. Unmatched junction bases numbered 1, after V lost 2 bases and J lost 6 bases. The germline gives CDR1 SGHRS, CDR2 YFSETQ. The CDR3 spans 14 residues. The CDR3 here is CASSFGTGDEKLFF. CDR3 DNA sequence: TGCGCCAGCAGCTTCGGGACAGGGGATGAAAAACTGTTTTTT.

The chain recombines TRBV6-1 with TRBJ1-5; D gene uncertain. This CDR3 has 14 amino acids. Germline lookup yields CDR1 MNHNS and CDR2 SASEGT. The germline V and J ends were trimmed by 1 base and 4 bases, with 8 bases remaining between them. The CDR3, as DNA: TGTGCCAGCAGTGAAGTGGGGAGGAATCAGCCCCAGCATTTT. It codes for CASSEVGRNQPQHF.

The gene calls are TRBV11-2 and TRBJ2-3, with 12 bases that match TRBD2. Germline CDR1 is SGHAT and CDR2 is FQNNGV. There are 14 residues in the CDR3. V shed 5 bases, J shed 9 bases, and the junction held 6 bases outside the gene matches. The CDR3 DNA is TGTGCCAGCAGCCCGTCTAGCGGGAGGGCGACGCAGTATTTT. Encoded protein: CASSPSSGRATQYF.

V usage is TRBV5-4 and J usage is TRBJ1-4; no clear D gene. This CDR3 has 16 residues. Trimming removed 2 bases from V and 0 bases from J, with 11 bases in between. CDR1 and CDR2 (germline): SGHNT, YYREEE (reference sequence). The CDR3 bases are TGTGCCAGCAGCTTCGGGGTGGATGCAACTAATGAAAAACTGTTTTTT. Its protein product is CASSFGVDATNEKLFF.

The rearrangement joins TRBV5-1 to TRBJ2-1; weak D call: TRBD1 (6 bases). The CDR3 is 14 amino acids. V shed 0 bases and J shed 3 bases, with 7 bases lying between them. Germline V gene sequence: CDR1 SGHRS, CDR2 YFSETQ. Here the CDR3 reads CASSLGDNYNEQFF. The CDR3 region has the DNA TGCGCCAGCAGCTTGGGGGACAACTACAATGAGCAGTTCTTC.

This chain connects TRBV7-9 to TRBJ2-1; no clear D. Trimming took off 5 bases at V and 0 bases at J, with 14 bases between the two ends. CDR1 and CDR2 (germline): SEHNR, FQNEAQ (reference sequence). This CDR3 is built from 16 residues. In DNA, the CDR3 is TGTGCCAGCAGCCCACCTGCGGCCGTCTCCTACAATGAGCAGTTCTTC. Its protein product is CASSPPAAVSYNEQFF.

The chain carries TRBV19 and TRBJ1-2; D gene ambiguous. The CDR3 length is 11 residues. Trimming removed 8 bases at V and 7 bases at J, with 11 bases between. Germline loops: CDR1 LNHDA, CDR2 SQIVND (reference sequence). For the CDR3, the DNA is TGTGCCAGTGCGGGGTTCCCTGGCTACACCTTC. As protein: CASAGFPGYTF.

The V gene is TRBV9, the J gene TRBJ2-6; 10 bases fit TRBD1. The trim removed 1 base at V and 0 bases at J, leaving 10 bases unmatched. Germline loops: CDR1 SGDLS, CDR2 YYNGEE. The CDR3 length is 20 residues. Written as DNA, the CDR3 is TGTGCCAGCAGCGTAAGACTTGGGACAGGGGCCGACTCTGGGGCCAACGTCCTGACTTTC. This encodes CASSVRLGTGADSGANVLTF.

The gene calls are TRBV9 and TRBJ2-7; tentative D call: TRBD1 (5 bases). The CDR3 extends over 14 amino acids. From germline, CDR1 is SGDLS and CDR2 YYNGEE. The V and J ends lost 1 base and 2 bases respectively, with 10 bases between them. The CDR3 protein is CASSVSQGTYEQYF. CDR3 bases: TGTGCCAGCAGCGTAAGTCAGGGCACCTACGAGCAGTACTTC. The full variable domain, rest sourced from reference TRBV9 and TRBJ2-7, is DSGVTQTPKHLITATGQRVTLRCSPRSGDLSVYWYQQSLDQGLQFLIQYYNGEERAKGNILERFSAQQFPDLHSELNLSSLELGDSALYFCASSVSQGTYEQYFGPGTRLTVT.

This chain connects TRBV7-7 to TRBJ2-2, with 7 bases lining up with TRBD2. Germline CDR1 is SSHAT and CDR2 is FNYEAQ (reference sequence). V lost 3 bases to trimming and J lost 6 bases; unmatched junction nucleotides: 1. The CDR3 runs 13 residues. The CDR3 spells CASSFRGAGELFF. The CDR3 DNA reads TGTGCCAGCAGCTTCCGGGGGGCCGGGGAGCTGTTTTTT.

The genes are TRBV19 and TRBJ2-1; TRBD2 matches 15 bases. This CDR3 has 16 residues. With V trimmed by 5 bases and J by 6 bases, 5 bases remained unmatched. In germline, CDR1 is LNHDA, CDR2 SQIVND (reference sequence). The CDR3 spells CASSSWGLAGGNEQFF. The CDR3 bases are TGTGCCAGTAGTTCCTGGGGACTAGCGGGGGGCAATGAGCAGTTCTTC. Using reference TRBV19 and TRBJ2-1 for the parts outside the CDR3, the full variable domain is DGGITQSPKYLFRKEGQNVTLSCEQNLNHDAMYWYRQDPGQGLRLIYYSQIVNDFQKGDIAEGYSVSREKKESFPLTVTSAQKNPTAFYLCASSSWGLAGGNEQFFGPGTRLTVL.

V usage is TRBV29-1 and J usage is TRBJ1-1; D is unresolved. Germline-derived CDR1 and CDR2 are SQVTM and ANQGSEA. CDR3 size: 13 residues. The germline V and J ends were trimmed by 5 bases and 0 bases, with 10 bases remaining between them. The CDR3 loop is CSVSGVMNTEAFF. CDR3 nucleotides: TGCAGCGTTTCCGGAGTTATGAACACTGAAGCTTTCTTT.

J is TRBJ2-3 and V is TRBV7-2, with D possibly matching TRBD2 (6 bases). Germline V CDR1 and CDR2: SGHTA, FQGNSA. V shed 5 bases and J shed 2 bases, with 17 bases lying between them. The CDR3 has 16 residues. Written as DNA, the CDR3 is TGTGCCAGCAGCCCCTGGGACTCGGGATCCACAGATACGCAGTATTTT. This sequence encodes CASSPWDSGSTDTQYF.

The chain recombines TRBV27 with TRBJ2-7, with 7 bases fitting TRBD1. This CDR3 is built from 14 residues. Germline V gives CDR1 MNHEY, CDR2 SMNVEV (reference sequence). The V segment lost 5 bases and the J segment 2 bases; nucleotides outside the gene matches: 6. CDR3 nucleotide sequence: TGTGCCAGCAGTACTAGGACAGGTACCTACGAGCAGTACTTC. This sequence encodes CASSTRTGTYEQYF.

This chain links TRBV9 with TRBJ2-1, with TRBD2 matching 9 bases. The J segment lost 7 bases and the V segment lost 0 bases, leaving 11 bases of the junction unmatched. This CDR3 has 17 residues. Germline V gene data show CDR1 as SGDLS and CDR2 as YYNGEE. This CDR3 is CASSVAPSSGALNEQFF. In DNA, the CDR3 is TGTGCCAGCAGCGTAGCCCCCTCTAGCGGGGCATTAAATGAGCAGTTCTTC. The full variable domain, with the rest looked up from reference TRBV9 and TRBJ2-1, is DSGVTQTPKHLITATGQRVTLRCSPRSGDLSVYWYQQSLDQGLQFLIQYYNGEERAKGNILERFSAQQFPDLHSELNLSSLELGDSALYFCASSVAPSSGALNEQFFGPGTRLTVL.

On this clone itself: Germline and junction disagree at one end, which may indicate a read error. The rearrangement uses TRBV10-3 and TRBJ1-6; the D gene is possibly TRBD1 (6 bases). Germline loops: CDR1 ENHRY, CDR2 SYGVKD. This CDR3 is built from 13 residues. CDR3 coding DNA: TGTGCCAGCAGTTACGGGGGGCAGGCACCCCTCCACTTT. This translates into CASSYGGQAPLHF.

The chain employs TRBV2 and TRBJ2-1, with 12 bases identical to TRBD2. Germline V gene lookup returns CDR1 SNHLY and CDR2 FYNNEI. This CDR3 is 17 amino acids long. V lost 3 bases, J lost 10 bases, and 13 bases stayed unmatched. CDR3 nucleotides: TGTGCCAGCAGTGACCCCCACCTAGCGGGAGGGCCGTCAGAGCAGTTCTTC. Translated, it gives CASSDPHLAGGPSEQFF.

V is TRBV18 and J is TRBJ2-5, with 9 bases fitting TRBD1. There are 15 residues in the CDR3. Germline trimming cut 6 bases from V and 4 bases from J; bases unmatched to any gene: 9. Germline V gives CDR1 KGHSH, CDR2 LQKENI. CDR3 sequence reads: CASSYRGQAGETQYF. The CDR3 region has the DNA TGTGCCAGCTCGTACAGGGGGCAGGCGGGAGAGACCCAGTACTTC.

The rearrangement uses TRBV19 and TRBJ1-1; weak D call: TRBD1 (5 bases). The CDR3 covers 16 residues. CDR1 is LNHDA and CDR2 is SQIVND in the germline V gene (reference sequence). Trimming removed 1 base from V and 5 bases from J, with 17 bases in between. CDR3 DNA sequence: TGTGCCAGTAGTATAGCCAAGGGCGGGGGAGCAACTGAAGCTTTCTTT. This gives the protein CASSIAKGGGATEAFF.